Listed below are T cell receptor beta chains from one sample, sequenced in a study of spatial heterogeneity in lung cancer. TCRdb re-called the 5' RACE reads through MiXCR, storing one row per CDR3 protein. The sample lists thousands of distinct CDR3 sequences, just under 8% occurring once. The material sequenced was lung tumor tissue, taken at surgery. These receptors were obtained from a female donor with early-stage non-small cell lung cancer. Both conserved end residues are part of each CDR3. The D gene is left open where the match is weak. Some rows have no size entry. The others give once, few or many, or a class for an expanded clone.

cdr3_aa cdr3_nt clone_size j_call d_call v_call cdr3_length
CASSLGRQVTDTQYF TGTGCCAGCAGCTTGGGGCGGCAAGTCACAGATACGCAGTATTTT NA TRBJ2-3 NA TRBV5-4 15
CASSSRRTGVPYEQYF TGTGCCAGCAGCTCAAGGAGGACAGGGGTGCCCTACGAGCAGTACTTC many TRBJ2-7 TRBD1 TRBV6-5 16
CASSFRQGAGEQYF TGTGCCAGCAGCTTTAGGCAGGGGGCTGGGGAGCAGTACTTC many TRBJ2-7 TRBD1 TRBV7-8 14
CASSYGAPGAYGYTF TGTGCCAGCAGTTATGGTGCCCCGGGGGCCTATGGCTACACCTTC many TRBJ1-2 NA TRBV6-2/TRBV6-3 15
CASSEAGGYGYTF TGTGCCAGCAGTGAAGCAGGGGGCTATGGCTACACCTTC many TRBJ1-2 NA TRBV6-1 13
CASSYSQAANYGYTF TGTGCCAGCAGTTACTCCCAGGCAGCTAACTATGGCTACACCTTC NA TRBJ1-2 NA TRBV6-2/TRBV6-3 15
CASSGGQGWGEKLFF TGTGCCAGCAGCGGAGGACAGGGTTGGGGTGAAAAACTGTTTTTT medium-sized TRBJ1-4 TRBD1 TRBV9 15
CSVGISNYGYTF TGCAGCGTGGGTATCTCTAACTATGGCTACACCTTC many TRBJ1-2 NA TRBV29-1 12
CSATNRDRGLANEKLFF TGCAGTGCTACTAACCGGGACAGGGGATTGGCTAATGAAAAACTGTTTTTT many TRBJ1-4 TRBD1 TRBV20-1 17
CAWSVLVGTGAYTF TGTGCCTGGAGTGTACTCGTCGGGACAGGGGCCTACACCTTC medium-sized TRBJ1-2 TRBD1 TRBV30 14
CSARRTSGGANEQFF TGCAGTGCCCGGAGGACTAGCGGGGGGGCGAATGAGCAGTTCTTC many TRBJ2-1 TRBD2 TRBV20-1 15
CASSPYTQGYEQYF TGTGCCAGCAGCCCGTATACTCAGGGTTACGAGCAGTACTTC medium-sized TRBJ2-7 NA TRBV7-2 14
CASSSPGSGRYNEQFF TGTGCCAGCAGTTCCCCGGGTAGCGGGAGATACAATGAGCAGTTCTTC NA TRBJ2-1 TRBD2 TRBV28 16
CAISESTRGDGNNEQFF TGTGCCATCAGTGAGTCGACTAGGGGCGACGGAAACAATGAGCAGTTCTTC NA TRBJ2-1 NA TRBV10-3 17
CSARDLIAGVGYEQYF TGCAGTGCTAGAGACCTTATAGCGGGAGTGGGCTACGAGCAGTACTTC few TRBJ2-7 TRBD2 TRBV20-1 16
CASSQGTGGGETQYF TGCGCCAGCAGCCAAGGGACAGGGGGAGGAGAGACCCAGTACTTC medium-sized TRBJ2-5 TRBD1 TRBV4-3 15
CASRQGSDYGYTF TGTGCCAGCAGGCAGGGAAGCGACTATGGCTACACCTTC medium-sized TRBJ1-2 NA TRBV7-9 13
CASSQGIHFQETQYF TGTGCCAGCAGCCAAGGTATCCATTTCCAAGAGACCCAGTACTTC many TRBJ2-5 NA TRBV14 15
CASSLPPSRGPSTDTQYF TGTGCCAGCAGCTTACCCCCCTCAAGGGGCCCTAGCACAGATACGCAGTATTTT medium-sized TRBJ2-3 NA TRBV7-8 18
CASSPRQGAYQETQYF TGTGCCAGCAGCCCCAGACAGGGGGCCTACCAAGAGACCCAGTACTTC medium-sized TRBJ2-5 TRBD1 TRBV6-2/TRBV6-3 16
CSVSSTAENTEAFF TGCAGCGTTTCCTCGACGGCAGAGAACACTGAAGCTTTCTTT few TRBJ1-1 NA TRBV29-1 14
CATEAGSDTDTQYF TGTGCCACCGAGGCGGGGTCGGACACAGATACGCAGTATTTT few TRBJ2-3 NA TRBV24-1 14
CSVHTVRDGYGYTF TGCAGCGTTCATACAGTCCGGGACGGCTATGGCTACACCTTC medium-sized TRBJ1-2 NA TRBV29-1 14
CASSQDLRETQYF TGCGCCAGCAGCCAAGATCTAAGAGAGACCCAGTACTTC medium-sized TRBJ2-5 NA TRBV4-1 13
CSARQGRDLEKLFF TGCAGTGCCCGACAAGGCAGGGATCTGGAAAAACTGTTTTTT NA TRBJ1-4 NA TRBV20-1 14
CSARVGSGSSGEQYF TGCAGTGCTAGAGTCGGTAGCGGGAGTTCGGGCGAGCAGTACTTC medium-sized TRBJ2-7 TRBD2 TRBV20-1 15
CASSSTGEALETQYF TGTGCCAGCAGCTCTACAGGCGAGGCTTTGGAGACCCAGTACTTC many TRBJ2-5 NA TRBV13 15
CASSRRGTGVGNYGYTF TGTGCCAGCAGCCGACGAGGGACAGGGGTAGGAAACTATGGCTACACCTTC many TRBJ1-2 TRBD1 TRBV13 17
CASSYLGNSPLHF TGTGCCAGCAGTTACCTGGGCAATTCACCCCTCCACTTT medium-sized TRBJ1-6 NA TRBV6-2/TRBV6-3 13
CASSERTLFEQFF TGTGCCAGCAGTGAACGGACTCTATTTGAGCAGTTCTTC medium-sized TRBJ2-1 NA TRBV6-1 13
CAIRRGVDTDTQYF TGTGCCATCAGAAGGGGCGTAGACACAGATACGCAGTATTTT many TRBJ2-3 NA TRBV10-3 14
CASSRETGMNTEAFF TGCGCCAGCAGCCGAGAGACAGGGATGAACACTGAAGCTTTCTTT many TRBJ1-1 TRBD1 TRBV4-1 15
CASSSPSTAGPSGNTIYF TGTGCCAGCAGCTCACCCTCCACGGCAGGTCCCTCTGGAAACACCATATATTTT NA TRBJ1-3 NA TRBV21-1 18
CASSGGLEHGELFF TGTGCCAGCAGTGGTGGACTAGAGCACGGGGAGCTGTTTTTT NA TRBJ2-2 TRBD2 TRBV6-1 14
CASGGGGREQFF TGCGCCAGTGGAGGAGGGGGTAGGGAGCAGTTCTTC few TRBJ2-1 NA TRBV4-3 12
CASSPLPSSGANVLTF TGCGCCAGCAGCCCCTTACCAAGCTCTGGGGCCAACGTCCTGACTTTC many TRBJ2-6 NA TRBV5-1 16
CASSQEARSGELFF TGCGCCAGCAGCCAAGAGGCCCGCAGCGGGGAGCTGTTTTTT medium-sized TRBJ2-2 NA TRBV4-3 14
CASNNRGGYGYTF TGTGCCAGCAACAACAGGGGTGGCTATGGCTACACCTTC many TRBJ1-2 TRBD1 TRBV7-9 13
CASSPGLAFDYEQYF TGTGCCAGCAGCCCGGGACTAGCTTTTGACTACGAGCAGTACTTC medium-sized TRBJ2-7 TRBD2 TRBV7-2 15
CASSTRPPYNEQFF TGTGCCAGCAGTACCAGACCCCCCTACAATGAGCAGTTCTTC medium-sized TRBJ2-1 NA TRBV2 14
CATSGTPYSNQPQHF TGTGCCACCAGCGGGACACCGTATAGCAATCAGCCCCAGCATTTT few TRBJ1-5 NA TRBV15 15